Listed below are T cell receptor beta chains from one sample, sequenced in a study of T cell changes during pregnancy in multiple sclerosis. Sequenced by immunoSEQ multiplex PCR; TCRdb stores in-frame clones only, minus some. The sample lists about 52,000 clones, around 92% occurring once. The sequenced sample was CD4+ T cells from peripheral blood mononuclear cells, obtained in the third trimester of pregnancy. The receptors derive from a female donor with multiple sclerosis, enrolled in a pregnancy study. The CDR3 runs from the conserved cysteine through the conserved F or W. The order of the fields is D gene, V gene, J gene, clone size, CDR3 protein, CDR3 DNA. A D gene is named only where the DNA matches it firmly. Clone size is stated in some rows and not others, as once, few, many or a class when expanded.

TRBD2	TRBV6-1	TRBJ2-3	.	CASSHGGEPDTQYF	TGTGCCAGCAGCCACGGGGGGGAACCCGATACGCAGTATTTT
.	TRBV18	TRBJ1-2	.	CASSPQRDSNYGYTF	TGTGCCAGCTCACCACAACGCGACAGCAACTATGGCTACACCTTC
.	TRBV7-2	TRBJ1-6	.	CASSLLAPGLRLHF	TGTGCCAGCAGCTTACTGGCCCCGGGGTTGCGCCTCCACTTC
TRBD2	TRBV7-2	TRBJ2-7	.	CASSYLAGDHEQYF	TGTGCCAGCAGCTACCTAGCGGGGGACCACGAGCAGTACTTC
.	TRBV6-1	TRBJ1-3	.	CASRETGTDTIYF	TGTGCCAGCAGGGAGACAGGAACGGACACTATATATTTT
TRBD1	TRBV5-5	TRBJ2-7	.	CASSLVAGGPYEQYF	TGTGCCAGCAGCTTGGTTGCAGGGGGTCCCTACGAGCAGTACTTC
.	TRBV25-1	TRBJ1-4	.	CASSELSGRNEKLFF	TGTGCCAGCAGTGAACTTTCAGGGAGGAATGAAAAACTGTTTTTT
TRBD1	TRBV16	TRBJ1-5	.	CASSPIRGDISPSNQPQHF	TGTGCCAGCAGCCCCATCAGGGGGGATATTTCCCCGAGCAATCAGCCCCAGCATTTT
.	TRBV7-2	TRBJ2-7	.	CASSLGDFGGPWAYEQYF	TGTGCCAGCAGCTTAGGGGATTTCGGGGGGCCCTGGGCTTACGAGCAGTACTTC
TRBD1	TRBV18	TRBJ1-1	once	CASAGTGQTEAFF	TGTGCCAGCGCCGGGACAGGGCAAACTGAAGCTTTCTTT
.	TRBV28	TRBJ2-7	.	CAINRGGVYEQYF	TGTGCCATCAACAGGGGAGGTGTTTACGAGCAGTACTTC
TRBD1	TRBV10-3	TRBJ1-3	.	CAISDPGQNSGNTIYF	TGTGCCATCAGTGACCCGGGACAGAACTCTGGAAACACCATATATTTT
TRBD2	TRBV7-8	TRBJ2-7	.	CASSLIRGRGLTYEQYF	TGTGCCAGCAGCTTAATTCGGGGGAGGGGCCTAACCTACGAGCAGTACTTC
TRBD1	TRBV4-2	TRBJ2-1	.	CASSQGDRGGYNEQFF	TGTGCCAGCAGCCAGGGGGACAGGGGAGGTTACAATGAGCAGTTCTTC
.	TRBV7-3	TRBJ2-3	once	CASSLSAGRDTQYF	TGTGCCAGCAGCTTATCTGCGGGGCGGGATACGCAGTATTTT
TRBD1	TRBV2	TRBJ1-5	.	CASSDKDRGLWNQPQHF	TGTGCCAGCAGCGATAAGGACAGGGGGCTTTGGAATCAGCCCCAGCATTTT
TRBD2	TRBV5-5	TRBJ2-1	.	CASSLVLAVYNEQFF	TGTGCCAGCAGCTTGGTACTAGCGGTCTACAATGAGCAGTTCTTC
TRBD1	TRBV10-3	TRBJ2-7	once	CAISESGQGAVEQYF	TGTGCCATCAGTGAGTCGGGACAGGGGGCTGTCGAGCAGTACTTC
.	TRBV5-5	TRBJ2-3	.	CASSFPRSPGTDTQYF	TGTGCCAGCAGCTTCCCCCGGTCCCCGGGCACAGATACGCAGTATTTT
TRBD2	TRBV18	TRBJ2-2	few	CASSPRLAGGLNTGELFF	TGTGCCAGCTCACCTCGGCTAGCGGGGGGACTGAACACCGGGGAGCTGTTTTTT
.	TRBV6-5	TRBJ2-3	.	CASSFRGADTQYF	TGTGCCAGCAGTTTCAGGGGGGCAGATACGCAGTATTTT
TRBD1	TRBV12-5	TRBJ1-4	.	CASGSGQAARSEKLFF	TGTGCTAGTGGAAGTGGACAGGCTGCGAGGAGTGAAAAACTGTTTTTT
TRBD2	TRBV7-6	TRBJ2-2	.	CASSGSGVGELFF	TGTGCCAGCAGCGGTAGCGGGGTCGGGGAGCTGTTTTTT
.	TRBV9	TRBJ2-1	.	CASSVSGFDNEQFF	TGTGCCAGCAGCGTGAGCGGGTTCGACAATGAGCAGTTCTTC
.	TRBV6-6	TRBJ2-5	once	CASSYGVGGTTETQYF	TGTGCCAGCAGTTACGGTGTGGGCGGGACCACGGAGACCCAGTACTTC
.	TRBV10-1	TRBJ1-5	.	CASSGRSNQPQHF	TGCGCCAGCAGTGGCAGAAGCAATCAGCCCCAGCATTTT